This entry concerns a single TCR beta chain. Its antigen is currently unknown. The method was immunoSEQ multiplex PCR; TCRdb's version includes in-frame clones alone and lacks a portion of them. The table includes around 3,000 clones, under 85% detected once. These data are taken from a study of lymphopenia after photon versus proton radiotherapy. Findings and limits, study-wide: Post-nadir TCR diversity decline inversely tracked overall survival among those who died.

Trimming took 10 bases from V and 0 from J, leaving 16 bases between them. The CDR3 runs 14 residues. The germline CDR1 and CDR2 sequences are SGHVT and SQSDAQ. This chain links TRBV7-4 with TRBJ2-7; TRBD1 might be the D (6 bases). The TCR was taken from a man older than 75 with esophageal cancer. The sample in question was peripheral blood, obtained from a patient treated with proton-based radiotherapy. As DNA, the CDR3 is TGTGCCATCAATAGACAGGTTCTCTCCTACGAGCAGTACTTC. Its protein is CAINRQVLSYEQYF.